This TCR beta chain was recovered during a study of OX40 agonist ivuxolimab in advanced cancers. Overall study: Anti-PD-1, anti-PD-L1 or anti-CTLA-4 therapy given earlier was allowed, and around 40% had some. Study outcomes and limitations: More expanded clones were found, on average, in CD8+ than in CD4+ T cells.

As regards this clone: Its target is not known. This sample also contains other DNA sequences that code for the same CDR3.

Per germline, CDR1 PRHDT and CDR2 FYEKMQ (reference sequence). The CDR3 has 14 residues. Trimming took 0 bases from V and 4 from J, leaving 10 bases between them. Using immunoSEQ multiplex PCR, the repertoire was profiled, and TCRdb retains in-frame clones only, with some absent. The profile covers approximately 60,000 clones, with 93% appearing a single time and roughly 18% taken by the ten largest. This receptor was taken from an adult with an advanced solid tumor such as melanoma, head and neck, liver or kidney cancer. The sequencing here drew on CD4+ or CD8+ T cells sorted from blood, taken in a trial of the OX40 agonist ivuxolimab. The chain couples TRBV13 to TRBJ2-7, with D maybe TRBD2 (5 bases). The CDR3 region is CASSLGGSSYEQYF. DNA for the CDR3: TGTGCCAGCAGCTTAGGGGGGAGCTCTTACGAGCAGTACTTC.